Included here is one T cell receptor (beta chain) sequence, with context. Its antigen is not identified. These data come from a study of response to subunit inactivated influenza vaccine. TCRdb reprocessed the RT-PCR reads via MiXCR and lists one record per CDR3 protein. The sample lists approximately 700,000 distinct CDR3 sequences; 15% to 18% were seen once. Study-wide results and caveats: Each seasonal influenza vaccination recruits few new T cells, the authors suggested.

This specimen consisted of PBMCs from blood, obtained approximately 12 days after vaccination. The TCR sequence derives from a man in his fifties or sixties who received an inactivated influenza vaccine.

Here the CDR3 reads CSVDSAGSSYEQYF. Here the CDR3 DNA reads TGCAGCGTTGATTCGGCAGGGTCCTCCTACGAGCAGTACTTC. The rearrangement links TRBV29-1 to TRBJ2-7, with a weak D call TRBD1 (5 bases). Looked up from germline, CDR1 is SQVTM and CDR2 is ANQGSEA. Trimming stripped 3 bases from V and 0 bases from J, with 12 bases between. The CDR3 extends over 14 amino acids.